These 25 T cell receptor beta chains came from one sample sequenced in a study of cytomegalovirus exposure and HLA in healthy donors. PCR amplification relied on 60 Vbeta primers (plus 13 Jbeta primers). Sequencing was performed with immunoSEQ multiplex PCR; in TCRdb, only in-frame clones are kept and a portion is missing. The table lists more than 90,000 clones, about three quarters of them singletons. Sequencing used PBMCs. These receptors were taken from a man in his forties in good health and CMV-seropositive.

This clone occurred a few times. The J gene is TRBJ2-7, the V gene TRBV2; 8 bases are a match to TRBD2. This CDR3 has 15 amino acids. CDR1 and CDR2 (germline): SNHLY, FYNNEI. V shed 6 bases, J shed 2 bases, and the junction held 9 bases outside the gene matches. The CDR3: CASRARLAGAYEQYF. DNA of the CDR3: TGTGCCAGCAGGGCCCGGCTAGCGGGCGCCTACGAGCAGTACTTC.

DNA of the CDR3: TGTGCCAGCTCAGAGGTTACAGGGGCCGAGCAGTACTTC. Its protein product is CASSEVTGAEQYF. V usage is TRBV18 and J usage is TRBJ2-7, with 7 positions matching TRBD1. This CDR3 comprises 13 residues. Germline V gene data show CDR1 as KGHSH and CDR2 as LQKENI. J lost 6 bases, V lost 5 bases, and 7 bases had no gene match.

V gene TRBV6-1 combines with J gene TRBJ2-7; 10 positions agree with TRBD1. Germline CDR1 MNHNS, CDR2 SASEGT. V shed 4 bases and J 6 bases; nucleotides not matched to a gene: 6. The CDR3 covers 14 residues. The CDR3 DNA is TGTGCCAGCAGTGGGGACAGGGGTGGTGTCGAGCAGTACTTC. It specifies CASSGDRGGVEQYF.

The gene calls are TRBV7-2 and TRBJ2-7; tentatively, D is TRBD1 (6 bases). The CDR3 covers 13 residues. Germline CDR1 is SGHTA and CDR2 is FQGNSA. V was pared by 5 bases and J by 3 bases, with 11 bases between. CDR3 coding DNA: TGTGCCAGCAGCGTCCGGGACAACTACGAGCAGTACTTC. Its translation: CASSVRDNYEQYF.

V usage is TRBV11-3 and J usage is TRBJ2-2; the D is unclear. CDR1 and CDR2 (germline): SGHNT, YENEEA. The CDR3 length is 14 residues. V was trimmed by 1 base and J by 5 bases, leaving 8 bases between them. Written as DNA, the CDR3 is TGTGCCAGCAGCTTAGCCGGTGGTACCGGGGAGCTGTTTTTT. Its translation: CASSLAGGTGELFF.

V and J are TRBV5-6 and TRBJ2-1; 7 nucleotides match TRBD1. This CDR3 spans 11 amino acids. CDR1 and CDR2 from the germline V gene are SGHDT and YYEEEE. The junction had 2 bases not matched to a gene; V was cut back by 2 bases and J by 12 bases. For the CDR3, the DNA is TGTGCCAGCAGCTTAGGGGGCACGCAGTTCTTC. Amino acid sequence: CASSLGGTQFF.

This clone was observed a few times. J is TRBJ1-1 and V is TRBV9; no definite D call. Trimming pared 1 base from V and 1 base from J, leaving 11 bases between. Per germline, CDR1 SGDLS and CDR2 YYNGEE. CDR3 size: 15 residues. The CDR3 coding sequence is TGTGCCAGCAGCGTAAAGGATCGGGGGAACACTGAAGCTTTCTTT. Translating gives CASSVKDRGNTEAFF.

In this sample, this clone turned up a few times. V usage is TRBV5-4 and J usage is TRBJ1-5; 7 bases line up with TRBD1. CDR1 and CDR2 from the germline V gene are SGHNT and YYREEE (reference sequence). CDR3 size: 16 residues. Germline trimming cut 0 bases from V and 8 bases from J; bases unmatched to any gene: 11. CDR3 sequence (DNA): TGTGCCAGCAGCTTGGGGAGACAGGGCACTCATGAGCCCCAGCATTTT. Protein product: CASSLGRQGTHEPQHF.

This sequence joins TRBV4-2 and TRBJ2-7, with D maybe TRBD2 (5 bases). The germline gives CDR1 LGHNA, CDR2 YNFKEQ. This CDR3 contains 15 residues. Trimming shortened V by 0 bases and J by 2 bases, and 11 bases separated the two germline ends. CDR3 residues: CASSQDLNGAYEQYF. Here the CDR3 DNA reads TGTGCCAGCAGCCAAGATCTGAACGGGGCCTACGAGCAGTACTTC.

The rearrangement joins TRBV7-6 to TRBJ1-1; the D is unclear. The CDR3 length is 13 residues. V was shortened by 5 bases and J by 5 bases, with 12 bases between the two germline ends. The V gene's germline CDR1 is SGHVS and CDR2 FNYEAQ. The CDR3 here is CASSPEVGTEAFF. In nucleotides, the CDR3 is TGTGCCAGCAGCCCGGAGGTCGGAACTGAAGCTTTCTTT.

The rearrangement uses TRBV5-1 and TRBJ2-3; D unclear. Trimming took off 4 bases at V and 0 bases at J, with 6 bases between the two ends. Germline CDR1 SGHRS, CDR2 YFSETQ. CDR3 length: 13 residues. The CDR3 spells CASSPESTDTQYF. The CDR3 bases are TGCGCCAGCAGCCCGGAGAGCACAGATACGCAGTATTTT.

This chain connects TRBV7-6 to TRBJ2-1; D not certain. The V end lost 5 bases, the J end lost 6 bases, and 8 bases lay between the germline ends. This CDR3 is built from 12 residues. In germline, CDR1 is SGHVS, CDR2 FNYEAQ. CDR3 DNA: TGTGCCAGCAGCCTGACTGGCAATGAGCAGTTCTTC. Amino acid sequence: CASSLTGNEQFF.

This sequence joins TRBV4-1 and TRBJ2-2, with 9 bases identical to TRBD1. Germline CDR1 reads MGHRA; CDR2 reads YSYEKL. The CDR3 has 15 amino acids. V dropped 5 bases and J dropped 4; count of bases not matched to a gene: 5. CDR3 sequence (DNA): TGCGCCAGCAGCTCGGGACAGGGATCCACCGGGGAGCTGTTTTTT. It specifies CASSSGQGSTGELFF.

The CDR3 nucleotides read TGCGCCAGCAGCTTGGTTTATGGTAGGGGAGGAGAGCAGTACTTC. This encodes CASSLVYGRGGEQYF. The chain couples TRBV5-1 to TRBJ2-7, with D possibly matching TRBD2 (6 bases). Germline V gene data show CDR1 as SGHRS and CDR2 as YFSETQ. The length of the CDR3 is 15 residues. V was pared by 0 bases and J by 7 bases, with 17 bases between.

This chain connects TRBV7-9 to TRBJ2-5; D possibly corresponds to TRBD1 (5 bases). Germline V gives CDR1 SEHNR, CDR2 FQNEAQ (reference sequence). V dropped 1 base and J dropped 5 bases, with 8 bases sitting between them. This CDR3 region has 13 residues. This CDR3 reads CASSLEAGETQYF. For the CDR3, the DNA is TGTGCCAGCAGCTTAGAGGCAGGGGAGACCCAGTACTTC.

This clone was found a few times. The chain carries TRBV5-1 and TRBJ2-1, with D possibly TRBD2 on 5 matching bases. The CDR3 is 16 residues long. The V and J ends lost 3 bases and 7 bases respectively, with 20 bases between them. CDR1 and CDR2 from the germline V gene are SGHRS and YFSETQ. Written as DNA, the CDR3 is TGCGCCAGCAGCTACCTGACTACTACCCCGCTGAATGAGCAGTTCTTC. Translated, it gives CASSYLTTTPLNEQFF. The full variable domain, its missing parts supplied by reference TRBV5-1 and TRBJ2-1, is KAGVTQTPRYLIKTRGQQVTLSCSPISGHRSVSWYQQTPGQGLQFLFEYFSETQRNKGNFPGRFSGRQFSNSRSEMNVSTLELGDSALYLCASSYLTTTPLNEQFFGPGTRLTVL.

This rearrangement joins TRBV29-1 to TRBJ2-2; a possible D gene is TRBD1 (6 bases). Germline V lookup: CDR1 SQVTM, CDR2 ANQGSEA. The CDR3 is 13 amino acids. Trimming took off 5 bases at V and 2 bases at J, with 9 bases between the two ends. For the CDR3, the DNA is TGCAGCGTTCGGACAGTCAACACCGGGGAGCTGTTTTTT. It specifies CSVRTVNTGELFF.

This rearrangement joins TRBV9 to TRBJ2-7, with 12 bases matching TRBD2. V lost 4 bases and J lost 0; bases outside the gene matches: 2. The CDR3 covers 15 residues. Per the germline V gene, CDR1 is SGDLS and CDR2 is YYNGEE. The CDR3 DNA sequence: TGTGCCAGCAGCATGACTAGCGGGAGCTCCTACGAGCAGTACTTC. This sequence encodes CASSMTSGSSYEQYF.

The rearrangement joins TRBV7-9 to TRBJ2-5; TRBD2 matches 7 bases. V gave up 3 bases and J gave up 3 bases; unmatched junction bases: 10. The CDR3 contains 16 residues. CDR1 and CDR2 from the germline V gene are SEHNR and FQNEAQ (reference sequence). The CDR3 is CASSFTGAGFEETQYF. The CDR3, as DNA: TGTGCCAGCAGCTTCACGGGAGCGGGATTCGAAGAGACCCAGTACTTC.

In this sample, this clone turned up a few times. V usage is TRBV10-3 and J usage is TRBJ1-2, with D possibly being TRBD1 (6 bases). This CDR3 region has 13 residues. V was trimmed by 6 bases and J by 1 base, leaving 9 bases between them. CDR1 and CDR2 from the germline V gene are ENHRY and SYGVKD. CDR3 sequence (DNA): TGTGCCATCAGGGTGGACAGTAACTATGGCTACACCTTC. Encoded protein: CAIRVDSNYGYTF.

V usage is TRBV11-2 and J usage is TRBJ2-1, with 10 bases fitting TRBD2. Per germline, CDR1 SGHAT and CDR2 FQNNGV. This CDR3 is built from 14 residues. Germline trimming cut 4 bases from V and 3 bases from J; bases unmatched to any gene: 0. The CDR3 reads CASSSSGGYNEQFF. The CDR3 DNA follows: TGTGCCAGCAGCTCTAGCGGGGGCTACAATGAGCAGTTCTTC.

The V and J genes are TRBV5-4 and TRBJ2-7; TRBD1 matches 8 bases. CDR1 is SGHNT and CDR2 is YYREEE in the germline V gene (reference sequence). CDR3 size: 17 residues. V dropped 0 bases and J dropped 3; count of bases not matched to a gene: 11. The CDR3 is CASSLAKTGVIVYEQYF. CDR3 DNA sequence: TGTGCCAGCAGCTTGGCGAAGACAGGGGTAATAGTCTACGAGCAGTACTTC.

V gene TRBV5-1 combines with J gene TRBJ2-5; 9 bases are shared with TRBD2. Germline CDR1 SGHRS, CDR2 YFSETQ. After removal of 0 bases from V and 5 bases from J, the junction contained 5 bases not matched to a gene. This CDR3 region has 15 residues. The CDR3 DNA reads as TGCGCCAGCAGCTTGGGGGCTAGCGGGGTGGAGACCCAGTACTTC. Protein: CASSLGASGVETQYF. Based on the CDR3 plus reference TRBV5-1 and TRBJ2-5, the full variable domain is KAGVTQTPRYLIKTRGQQVTLSCSPISGHRSVSWYQQTPGQGLQFLFEYFSETQRNKGNFPGRFSGRQFSNSRSEMNVSTLELGDSALYLCASSLGASGVETQYFGPGTRLLVL.

This clone showed up just a few times. Different DNA sequences within this sample yield the same CDR3. The chain carries TRBV25-1 and TRBJ2-3; no firm D call. The length of the CDR3 is 14 residues. Germline V gene lookup returns CDR1 MGHDK and CDR2 SYGVNS. V was clipped by 4 bases and J by 0 bases, with 8 bases between them. Here the CDR3 reads CASSARLSTDTQYF. The DNA for the CDR3 is TGTGCCAGCAGTGCCAGGCTTAGCACAGATACGCAGTATTTT.

The rearrangement joins TRBV5-8 to TRBJ1-3; D is unresolved. This CDR3 region has 16 residues. Per the germline V gene, CDR1 is SGHTS and CDR2 is YDEGEE. Trimming shortened V by 0 bases and J by 4 bases, and 14 bases separated the two germline ends. CDR3 sequence: CASSLVTVVEGNTIYF. The CDR3 DNA is TGTGCCAGCAGCTTGGTTACCGTGGTGGAGGGAAACACCATATATTTT.